What follows describes a single T cell receptor beta chain. Which antigen it targets is not known. No much larger clone exists at a distance of one base, and base qualities are not known. The sample is drawn from a study of CD8+CD57+ T cells in acquired aplastic anemia (dated by TCRdb to 2016 to 2019). Background on the whole study: A mean of roughly 2.9 ug of DNA, ranging from roughly 0.19 to 30 ug, was extracted from sorted CD4+ and CD8+ cells. CD8+CD57+ expansion was defined as a frequency above the mean frequency observed in healthy subjects. What the research found in general, with its limitations: Roughly 31 CD8+ CDR3 sequences were shared between patients and controls but appeared highly expressed in patients and within their immunodominant clones. Between patients and healthy controls, no significant difference in CD8+ Simpson's diversity was found (P=0.060).

The patients picked for sequencing were ones in whom flow cytometry had shown an expansion of CD8+CD57+ cells. Every patient had severe acquired aplastic anemia, diagnosed using the International Study of Aplastic Anemia and Agranulocytosis and Camitta criteria. No patient had received any therapy when blood was sampled. In the study, sorted CD4+ and CD8+ blood T cells from patients with severe aplastic anemia and from healthy subjects underwent deep sequencing of TCR repertoires. Patients were enrolled in the USA under clinicaltrials.gov protocols 00001620, 01623167, 00001397, 00071045, 00081523 and 00961064. Ficoll-Paque density gradient centrifugation was used to isolate peripheral blood mononuclear cells. CD4+ and CD8+ T cells were sorted by FACS or magnetic beads before DNA extraction. TCR beta VDJ combination and CDR3 sequence profiling used genomic DNA as the template. TCR repertoire sequencing was run on an Illumina HiSeq 2000. In the paper's pipeline: Repertoires were assessed using TRBV/TRBJ rearrangement plots, CDR3 size and DJ length profiles, and Simpson's diversity index. The immunodominant clone was defined as the most abundant DNA sequence in deep sequencing data. CDR3 amino acid sequences were checked for sharing between subjects and were compared against published repertoires and the VDJdb database. The public reads were reprocessed in TCRdb via fastp at Q25 and MiXCR, keeping in-frame beta chains. When rows share a CDR3 protein, they turn into one entry using the most common DNA and genes. These V and J calls rely on TCRdb rather than the paper's analysis. The sample table lists fewer than 200,000 distinct CDR3 sequences, about half of them with a count of one. 1.8% of the sample belongs to the ten largest clones.

The TCR comes from a human donor with aplastic anemia. Source material: sorted CD4+, CD8+, or CD8+CD57+ T cells (not recorded which) from PBMCs.

The nucleotides read TGTGCCAGCAGTGAGGGGAGCGCCGGGGAGCTGTTTTTT. It codes for CASSEGSAGELFF. Recombination linked TRBV2 to TRBJ2-2, with TRBD2 as a weak D call on 5 bases. The CDR3 runs 13 residues from the cysteine to the phenylalanine. CDR3 DNA only is kept here, 39 bases in frame from base 1. V was cut back by 3 bases and J by 6 bases, leaving a gap of 8 bases between them. From the germline V gene, CDR1 is SNHLY and CDR2 is FYNNEI.